This entry lists 23 T cell receptor beta chains sequenced from one sample in a study of T-cell reconstitution after alpha-beta-depleted transplantation in children. Construction of the TCRbeta library involved unique molecular identifiers. TCRdb analysed the PCR reads with MiXCR anew, one entry per CDR3 protein. The sample holds fewer than 350,000 distinct CDR3 sequences, around 10% seen once. Sequencing used peripheral blood, obtained 180 days after TCRalphabeta/CD19-depleted stem cell transplant. The receptor source for this set is a male patient between 2 and 15 years old who had a stem cell transplant for chronic granulomatous disease, so the T cells may come from the graft donor.

This clonotype was detected many times. The genes are TRBV29-1 and TRBJ2-5, with 13 nucleotides matching TRBD2. CDR1 and CDR2 from the germline V gene are SQVTM and ANQGSEA. The CDR3 runs 15 residues. Unmatched junction bases numbered 6, after V lost 3 bases and J lost 5 bases. CDR3 in amino acids: CSVEKGLAGSETQYF. The CDR3 DNA is TGCAGCGTTGAGAAGGGACTAGCGGGATCGGAGACCCAGTACTTC. Complete variable domain (other parts from reference TRBV29-1 and TRBJ2-5): SAVISQKPSRDICQRGTSLTIQCQVDSQVTMMFWYRQQPGQSLTLIATANQGSEATYESGFVIDKFPISRPNLTFSTLTVSNMSPEDSSIYLCSVEKGLAGSETQYFGPGTRLLVL.

This clonotype was recorded many times. This chain connects TRBV3-1 to TRBJ2-7; 8 bases are shared with TRBD2. This CDR3 region has 18 residues. J gave up 0 bases and V 1 base, and 11 bases lay outside the gene matches. Germline-derived CDR1 and CDR2 are LGHDT and YNNKEL (reference sequence). CDR3 residues: CASSQGVAGSINSYEQYF. For the CDR3, the DNA is TGTGCCAGCAGCCAAGGGGTAGCGGGATCCATTAACTCCTACGAGCAGTACTTC.

This clonotype was detected ten times or more. The chain combines TRBV7-9 with TRBJ1-5; D gene uncertain. The CDR3 has 14 residues. The V gene lost 1 base and the J gene lost 0 bases, with 4 bases spanning the gap. Germline values: CDR1 SEHNR, CDR2 FQNEAQ (reference sequence). CDR3 sequence reads: CASSLDNSNQPQHF. As DNA, the CDR3 is TGTGCCAGCAGCTTAGATAATAGCAATCAGCCCCAGCATTTT.

This clonotype showed up many times. The chain couples TRBV15 to TRBJ1-2; perhaps TRBD1 as D (6 bases). Per germline, CDR1 LNHNV and CDR2 YYDKDF (reference sequence). Trimming removed 6 bases from V and 8 bases from J, with 16 bases in between. The CDR3 is 13 residues long. CDR3 nucleotides: TGTGCCACCAGTCCGATACAGGGAGGCGGCTACACCTTC. Residues: CATSPIQGGGYTF.

Many counts were recorded for this clonotype. This rearrangement joins TRBV12-3 or TRBV12-4 to TRBJ1-4, with 8 nucleotides matching TRBD1. V was pared by 7 bases and J by 8 bases, with 12 bases of the junction left unmatched. This CDR3 comprises 15 residues. CDR3 nucleotide sequence: TGTGCCAGCAAGGGACAGGAGGGGGTTTGGGAAAAACTGTTTTTT. It yields the protein CASKGQEGVWEKLFF.

This clonotype has ten or more counts. CDR3: CASSLLFAGEQYF. The CDR3 bases are TGCGCCAGCAGCTTGCTCTTCGCGGGGGAGCAGTACTTC. This chain connects TRBV5-1 to TRBJ2-7, with D possibly matching TRBD2 (6 bases). The germline V gene has CDR1 SGHRS and CDR2 YFSETQ. CDR3 length equals 13 residues. V lost 1 base to trimming and J lost 7 bases, with 12 bases between them.

There are a few counts of this clonotype. V gene TRBV18 combines with J gene TRBJ2-7, with TRBD2 matching over 7 bases. The CDR3 extends over 16 amino acids. The V segment lost 0 bases and the J segment 0 bases; nucleotides outside the gene matches: 5. Germline V lookup: CDR1 KGHSH, CDR2 LQKENI. The CDR3 nucleotides are TGTGCCAGCTCACCACCGTCTAGCGGAAGCTCCTACGAGCAGTACTTC. Amino acids: CASSPPSSGSSYEQYF.

As to this clonotype: This could be a read error, since a much larger clone is one nucleotide away. This chain links TRBV15 with TRBJ1-3; D remains unclear. Trimming shortened V by 3 bases and J by 2 bases, and 11 bases separated the two germline ends. Germline assignment: CDR1 LNHNV and CDR2 YYDKDF (reference sequence). This CDR3 contains 15 residues. CDR3 nucleotides: TGTGCCACCAGCAGGAGGTCAGTACCTGGAAACACCATATATTTT. Translated, it gives CATSRRSVPGNTIYF.

This clonotype showed up just a few times. The J gene is TRBJ2-2, the V gene TRBV4-3; TRBD1 might be the D (5 bases). V was trimmed by 0 bases and J by 2 bases, leaving 19 bases between them. CDR3 length equals 19 residues. Germline V gene data show CDR1 as LGHNA and CDR2 as YSLEER. The CDR3 region has the DNA TGCGCCAGCAGCCAAGATCTCCTTAGGGGCAGGTCTAACACCGGGGAGCTGTTTTTT. The encoded protein is CASSQDLLRGRSNTGELFF.

Concerning this clonotype itself: With a much larger clone just one base away, this may be a read error. The chain combines TRBV7-3 with TRBJ2-1; the match to TRBD1 covers 7 bases. V was pared by 5 bases and J by 0 bases, with 7 bases of the junction left unmatched. Germline V gene data show CDR1 as SGHTA and CDR2 as FQGTGA. The CDR3 runs to 16 residues. In DNA form, the CDR3 reads TGTGCCAGCAGCCTTTATGGGACAGACTCCTACAATGAGCAGTTCTTC. Amino acids: CASSLYGTDSYNEQFF.

This clonotype showed up many times. The chain uses TRBV7-9 and TRBJ1-4; 7 bases are a match to TRBD1. The germline V gene encodes CDR1 SEHNR and CDR2 FQNEAQ (reference sequence). This CDR3 region has 15 residues. Trimming removed 6 bases from V and 7 bases from J; junction bases left unmatched: 11. In DNA, the CDR3 is TGTGCCAGCAGTTCGGGGGGGACAGCAATTGAAAAACTGTTTTTT. As protein: CASSSGGTAIEKLFF.

Turning to this clonotype: A much more abundant neighbour one base away suggests this may be a read error. The chain has TRBV12-3 or TRBV12-4 and TRBJ2-7; possible D gene TRBD1, 6 bases. The CDR3 consists of 14 residues. The DNA of the CDR3 is TGTGCCAGCAAAACCGGGACACAATCCTACAAGCAGTACTTC. Its protein product is CASKTGTQSYKQYF.

This clonotype was seen many times. CDR3 nucleotide sequence: TGTGCCAGCAGTGGGGTACTCTATGGCTACACCTTC. Protein: CASSGVLYGYTF. The chain links TRBV25-1 to TRBJ1-2, with D unresolved. The germline gives CDR1 MGHDK, CDR2 SYGVNS. The CDR3 is 12 amino acids. V shed 4 bases and J shed 4 bases, with 7 bases lying between them.

This clonotype has a count of ten or more. The V and J genes are TRBV20-1 and TRBJ2-3; 10 bases match TRBD2. CDR3 length: 14 amino acids. Germline trimming cut 4 bases from V and 3 bases from J; bases unmatched to any gene: 4. Germline V gives CDR1 DFQATT, CDR2 SNEGSKA (reference sequence). The chain's CDR3 is CSAKLAGRTDTQYF. CDR3 coding DNA: TGCAGTGCTAAACTAGCGGGAAGAACAGATACGCAGTATTTT.

The chain carries TRBV20-1 and TRBJ2-1, with 9 bases identical to TRBD2. The length of the CDR3 is 20 residues. V shed 1 base and J 0 bases; nucleotides not matched to a gene: 16. Germline CDR1 and CDR2: DFQATT and SNEGSKA (reference sequence). The CDR3 reads CSARVGVAGDSMSSYNEQFF. In DNA form, the CDR3 reads TGCAGTGCTAGAGTAGGAGTAGCGGGGGACTCGATGAGCTCCTACAATGAGCAGTTCTTC.

In its sample, this clonotype was seen many times. The rearrangement joins TRBV27 to TRBJ2-1, with 10 bases aligning to TRBD2. There are 18 residues in the CDR3. From germline, CDR1 is MNHEY and CDR2 SMNVEV (reference sequence). Unmatched junction bases numbered 8, after V lost 1 base and J lost 2 bases. CDR3 in amino acids: CASSLFRLAGATYNEQFF. The CDR3 DNA sequence: TGTGCCAGCAGTTTATTTAGGCTAGCGGGGGCCACCTACAATGAGCAGTTCTTC.

The sample holds many counts of this clonotype. V and J are TRBV9 and TRBJ1-1; D is undetermined. Per germline, CDR1 SGDLS and CDR2 YYNGEE. Trimming left V 0 bases short and J 12 bases short, with 18 bases between. The CDR3 contains 14 residues. CDR3 nucleotides: TGTGCCAGCAGCGTAGCTTGGGCAGGAGGTAGGACTTTCTTT. Translated: CASSVAWAGGRTFF.

Many counts were recorded for this clonotype. V gene TRBV11-2 combines with J gene TRBJ2-1, with 12 bases that match TRBD2. V lost 7 bases, J lost 4 bases, and 2 bases stayed unmatched. The CDR3 runs 14 residues. Germline V gene data show CDR1 as SGHAT and CDR2 as FQNNGV. This chain's CDR3 is CASTGLAGYNEQFF. The CDR3 coding sequence is TGTGCCAGCACGGGACTAGCGGGTTACAATGAGCAGTTCTTC.

The chain uses TRBV4-1 and TRBJ2-2; 8 bases fit TRBD2. The CDR3 loop spans 17 amino acids. Germline V lookup: CDR1 MGHRA, CDR2 YSYEKL. The V and J ends lost 1 base and 0 bases, in that order; junction bases with no gene match: 4. CDR3 protein: CASSQVPGLANTGELFF. CDR3 bases: TGCGCCAGCAGCCAAGTTCCGGGACTAGCGAACACCGGGGAGCTGTTTTTT.

The V and J genes are TRBV11-2 and TRBJ1-2, with unresolved D. V was pared by 5 bases and J by 4 bases, with 32 bases between. The length of the CDR3 is 20 residues. CDR1 and CDR2 from the germline V gene are SGHAT and FQNNGV. CDR3 in amino acids: CASSPIRTGSAILKSYGYTF. The CDR3 nucleotides read TGTGCCAGCAGCCCGATAAGGACGGGATCCGCCATCCTCAAGAGCTATGGCTACACCTTC.

There are a few counts of this clonotype. The V gene is TRBV2, the J gene TRBJ1-3; the D gene is possibly TRBD1 (5 bases). The V end was cut by 5 bases, the J end by 0 bases, with 14 bases between. Germline values: CDR1 SNHLY, CDR2 FYNNEI. The CDR3 extends over 16 amino acids. The CDR3 bases are TGTGCCAGCAGTAAACAGGTCTATAGCTCTGGAAACACCATATATTTT. Translating gives CASSKQVYSSGNTIYF. Using reference TRBV2 and TRBJ1-3 for the parts outside the CDR3, the full variable domain is EPEVTQTPSHQVTQMGQEVILRCVPISNHLYFYWYRQILGQKVEFLVSFYNNEISEKSEIFDDQFSVERPDGSNFTLKIRSTKLEDSAMYFCASSKQVYSSGNTIYFGEGSWLTVV.

In its sample, this clonotype was seen many times. The DNA of the CDR3 is TGTGCCAGCAGTGGGACAGGGGGCCCAGATACGCAGTATTTT. Translating it yields CASSGTGGPDTQYF. The chain carries TRBV6-4 and TRBJ2-3; 11 bases map to TRBD1. The CDR3 covers 14 residues. With V trimmed by 4 bases and J by 4 bases, 1 base remained unmatched. CDR1 and CDR2 from the germline V gene are MRHNA and SNTAGT.

This clonotype was found many times. The gene calls are TRBV11-3 and TRBJ2-1, with 13 bases lining up with TRBD2. The CDR3 loop spans 17 amino acids. CDR1 and CDR2 from the germline V gene are SGHNT and YENEEA. After removal of 1 base from V and 10 bases from J, the junction contained 10 bases not matched to a gene. Here the CDR3 reads CASSLGGTSGGALEQFF. For the CDR3, the DNA is TGTGCCAGCAGCTTAGGAGGTACTAGCGGGGGGGCCTTGGAGCAGTTCTTC.